Each of the 24 T cell receptor beta chains below was sequenced from the same sample in a study of shared clonotypes between healthy human individuals. Profiling relied on immunoSEQ multiplex PCR, and the TCRdb table lists in-frame clones only, not all of them. The sample contains 2.3 million or so clones, 85% to 95% of which appear only once. The specimen sequenced was naive CD4+ T cells from PBMCs. Described subset: CD45RA+ positively selected. The receptors originated from a man aged 18 to 35 in good health. Some clones in this sample may be carry-over from other donors' samples.

The V gene is TRBV27, the J gene TRBJ1-2, with TRBD1 identical over 12 bases. The CDR3 is made up of 15 amino acids. V shed 2 bases, J shed 8 bases, and the junction held 6 bases outside the gene matches. Germline CDR1 and CDR2: MNHEY and SMNVEV (reference sequence). The CDR3 DNA reads as TGTGCCAGCAGTTTAACCCGGGACAGGGGGCTAGGCTACACCTTC. Translated, it gives CASSLTRDRGLGYTF.

The rearrangement uses TRBV6-1 and TRBJ2-7; D gene unclear. Germline V lookup: CDR1 MNHNS, CDR2 SASEGT. Trimming took off 8 bases at V and 3 bases at J, with 14 bases between the two ends. This CDR3 region has 13 residues. Here the CDR3 DNA reads TGTGCCAGCGGATACGCGCAGGTCTACGAGCAGTACTTC. It codes for CASGYAQVYEQYF.

The chain carries TRBV5-5 and TRBJ2-7, with D perhaps being TRBD1 or TRBD2 (6 bases each). The CDR3 totals 14 residues. Trimming cost V 1 base and J 4 bases, with 12 bases left between them. Germline CDR1 is SGHKS and CDR2 is YYEKEE (reference sequence). This CDR3 reads CASSLYQGRYEQYF. The CDR3 DNA follows: TGTGCCAGCAGCTTGTACCAGGGGAGGTACGAGCAGTACTTC. Looking up the rest from reference TRBV5-5 and TRBJ2-7 gives the full variable domain: DAGVTQSPTHLIKTRGQQVTLRCSPISGHKSVSWYQQVLGQGPQFIFQYYEKEERGRGNFPDRFSARQFPNYSSELNVNALLLGDSALYLCASSLYQGRYEQYFGPGTRLTVT.

The chain couples TRBV28 to TRBJ1-4, with 7 bases aligning to TRBD1. The germline gives CDR1 MDHEN, CDR2 SYDVKM. CDR3 length: 13 amino acids. V was clipped by 5 bases and J by 8 bases; unmatched bases: 5. CDR3 protein: CASSPTGDEKLFF. CDR3 DNA sequence: TGTGCCAGCAGTCCAACAGGGGACGAAAAACTGTTTTTT.

This chain links TRBV7-9 with TRBJ2-4; D gene ambiguous. Germline values: CDR1 SEHNR, CDR2 FQNEAQ (reference sequence). The V gene lost 0 bases and the J gene lost 8 bases, with 8 bases spanning the gap. The CDR3 extends over 13 amino acids. The CDR3 DNA follows: TGTGCCAGCAGCTTAGCCCAAACATACATTCAGTACTTC. Translating it yields CASSLAQTYIQYF.

The chain combines TRBV5-4 with TRBJ2-7; D is perhaps TRBD1 (6 bases). There are 15 residues in the CDR3. Trimming removed 4 bases at V and 0 bases at J, with 14 bases between. Germline V lookup: CDR1 SGHNT, CDR2 YYREEE (reference sequence). In DNA, the CDR3 is TGTGCCAGCAGCCAGGGGACGGGGAGCTCCTACGAGCAGTACTTC. This gives the protein CASSQGTGSSYEQYF.

This clone was counted only a few times. The V gene is TRBV4-2, the J gene TRBJ1-1; D gene ambiguous. Germline V gives CDR1 LGHNA, CDR2 YNFKEQ. This CDR3 spans 16 amino acids. The V end was cut by 0 bases, the J end by 4 bases, with 15 bases between. CDR3: CASSQDTYPRGTEAFF. As DNA, the CDR3 is TGTGCCAGCAGCCAAGATACGTACCCTCGGGGCACTGAAGCTTTCTTT.

This chain links TRBV2 with TRBJ2-1; D unresolved. V was trimmed by 4 bases and J by 5 bases, leaving 9 bases between them. There are 13 residues in the CDR3. Germline V CDR1 and CDR2: SNHLY, FYNNEI. CDR3 nucleotides: TGTGCCAGCAGTGGTCCCGGGCACAATGAGCAGTTCTTC. This encodes CASSGPGHNEQFF.

The CDR3 bases are TGTGCCAGTAGGGTCTCGCTGGGGACTTTTTCTCGGGCTTTCTTT. Its protein is CASRVSLGTFSRAFF. The chain joins TRBV19 to TRBJ1-1, with D possibly being TRBD1 (5 bases). V was cut by 6 bases and J by 11 bases, with 25 bases left in between. The germline gives CDR1 LNHDA, CDR2 SQIVND (reference sequence). CDR3 length equals 15 residues.

The chain carries TRBV19 and TRBJ1-5; D unresolved. V lost 6 bases to trimming and J lost 4 bases, with 16 bases between them. This CDR3 region has 15 residues. Germline CDR1 is LNHDA and CDR2 is SQIVND (reference sequence). This chain's CDR3 is CASRPDGGFNQPQHF. CDR3 nucleotide sequence: TGTGCCAGTAGGCCCGACGGTGGCTTTAATCAGCCCCAGCATTTT.

The chain uses TRBV19 and TRBJ2-7, with 11 bases matching TRBD1. The CDR3 contains 14 residues. The V segment lost 6 bases and the J segment 4 bases; nucleotides outside the gene matches: 5. Germline V lookup: CDR1 LNHDA, CDR2 SQIVND (reference sequence). CDR3 protein: CASRRGQGAYEQYF. The CDR3 DNA sequence: TGTGCCAGTAGACGCGGACAGGGGGCTTACGAGCAGTACTTC.

The chain combines TRBV27 with TRBJ2-7, with 11 positions matching TRBD1. Trimming at V came to 9 bases and at J to 3 bases, leaving 13 bases not matched to a gene. CDR1 and CDR2 (germline): MNHEY, SMNVEV (reference sequence). This CDR3 region has 16 residues. CDR3 residues: CASIAQDRGRVYEQYF. DNA of the CDR3: TGTGCCAGTATTGCTCAGGACAGGGGGCGCGTCTACGAGCAGTACTTC.

The rearrangement links TRBV28 to TRBJ1-5; D is unresolved. The V gene lost 3 bases and the J gene lost 0 bases, with 9 bases spanning the gap. From germline, CDR1 is MDHEN and CDR2 SYDVKM. The CDR3 runs 15 residues. The CDR3 sequence: CASSFWAISNQPQHF. CDR3 nucleotides: TGTGCCAGCAGTTTTTGGGCAATTAGCAATCAGCCCCAGCATTTT.

This sequence joins TRBV28 and TRBJ1-1; 9 nucleotides agree with TRBD1. This CDR3 is built from 17 residues. With V trimmed by 5 bases and J by 7 bases, 17 bases remained unmatched. Germline CDR1 and CDR2: MDHEN and SYDVKM. The CDR3 nucleotides are TGTGCCAGCAGTGGAGGCCTTCTACAGGGGGCGCTGGATGAAGCTTTCTTT. It encodes CASSGGLLQGALDEAFF.

The chain joins TRBV27 to TRBJ2-2; 7 positions agree with TRBD2. Looked up from germline, CDR1 is MNHEY and CDR2 is SMNVEV (reference sequence). J gave up 2 bases and V 3 bases, and 3 bases lay outside the gene matches. The CDR3 covers 15 residues. The CDR3 loop is CASSFGRRNTGELFF. For the CDR3, the DNA is TGTGCCAGCAGTTTCGGGAGGAGAAACACCGGGGAGCTGTTTTTT.

This rearrangement joins TRBV5-1 to TRBJ2-7; no clear D gene. The CDR3 covers 17 residues. Germline assignment: CDR1 SGHRS and CDR2 YFSETQ. V lost 0 bases and J lost 2, with 18 bases in between. The CDR3 spells CASSLVFGGFEAYEQYF. CDR3 in DNA: TGCGCCAGCAGCTTGGTCTTTGGCGGATTCGAAGCCTACGAGCAGTACTTC.

This chain uses TRBV7-2 with TRBJ1-2, with D perhaps TRBD1 (5 bases). The CDR3 runs 17 residues. CDR1 is SGHTA, CDR2 FQGNSA, per germline. The V and J ends lost 4 bases and 2 bases respectively, with 20 bases between them. CDR3 protein: CASSSGRLARLNYGYTF. For the CDR3, the DNA is TGTGCCAGCAGCTCAGGGAGGTTGGCCAGGTTGAACTATGGCTACACCTTC.

The chain combines TRBV14 with TRBJ1-2; TRBD1 aligns across 7 bases. V gave up 5 bases and J gave up 4 bases; unmatched junction bases: 7. This CDR3 is built from 14 residues. Germline V lookup: CDR1 SGHDN, CDR2 FVKESK. As DNA, the CDR3 is TGTGCCAGCAGCTGGGACAGAGACGTCTATGGCTACACCTTC. Its protein product is CASSWDRDVYGYTF.

The rearrangement joins TRBV18 to TRBJ2-1, with 7 bases aligning to TRBD2. V lost 7 bases to trimming and J lost 10 bases; unmatched junction nucleotides: 16. CDR1 is KGHSH and CDR2 is LQKENI in the germline V gene. CDR3 length: 15 amino acids. CDR3 coding DNA: TGTGCCAGCTTAGGAAACCTAGCGGAACAATTGGAGCAGTTCTTC. Translated, it gives CASLGNLAEQLEQFF.

The chain couples TRBV7-6 to TRBJ1-4, with 7 bases fitting TRBD1. CDR3 length equals 15 residues. Germline CDR1 SGHVS, CDR2 FNYEAQ. J gave up 3 bases and V 4 bases, and 5 bases lay outside the gene matches. CDR3 DNA: TGTGCCAGCAGCTCGGGACAGTCAGCTAATGAAAAACTGTTTTTT. Its protein product is CASSSGQSANEKLFF.

This chain uses TRBV7-8 with TRBJ1-1; D is uncertain. Germline-derived CDR1 and CDR2 are SGHVS and FQNEAQ. The CDR3 runs 15 residues. V lost 4 bases, J lost 1 base, and 13 bases lay in between. The DNA for the CDR3 is TGTGCCAGCAGCTACGGCCCCAGAGGGAACACTGAAGCTTTCTTT. It yields the protein CASSYGPRGNTEAFF.

The chain combines TRBV19 with TRBJ1-4; D is unclear. V lost 2 bases to trimming and J lost 10 bases, with 20 bases between them. Germline V lookup: CDR1 LNHDA, CDR2 SQIVND (reference sequence). CDR3 length: 16 residues. CDR3 residues: CASSIRAPAEIGKLFF. The CDR3 DNA reads as TGTGCCAGTAGTATAAGGGCCCCAGCGGAAATCGGAAAACTGTTTTTT. Full variable domain (outside the CDR3, taken from reference TRBV19 and TRBJ1-4): DGGITQSPKYLFRKEGQNVTLSCEQNLNHDAMYWYRQDPGQGLRLIYYSQIVNDFQKGDIAEGYSVSREKKESFPLTVTSAQKNPTAFYLCASSIRAPAEIGKLFFGSGTQLSVL.

This rearrangement joins TRBV4-2 to TRBJ1-5, with TRBD1 matching 7 bases. The germline V gene has CDR1 LGHNA and CDR2 YNFKEQ. The length of the CDR3 is 16 residues. J was trimmed by 0 bases and V by 8 bases; bases with no gene match: 10. CDR3 sequence (DNA): TGTGCCAGCGCTCAAGGGGGCGGTAGTAGCAATCAGCCCCAGCATTTT. Translation gives CASAQGGGSSNQPQHF.

The rearrangement uses TRBV30 and TRBJ2-1, with 7 bases identical to TRBD2. The V segment lost 3 bases and the J segment 0 bases; nucleotides outside the gene matches: 8. The length of the CDR3 is 16 residues. Germline CDR1 and CDR2: GTSNPN and SVGIG (reference sequence). The CDR3 loop is CAWRSSGTSSYNEQFF. CDR3 nucleotides: TGTGCCTGGAGGTCGAGCGGGACCAGCTCCTACAATGAGCAGTTCTTC.